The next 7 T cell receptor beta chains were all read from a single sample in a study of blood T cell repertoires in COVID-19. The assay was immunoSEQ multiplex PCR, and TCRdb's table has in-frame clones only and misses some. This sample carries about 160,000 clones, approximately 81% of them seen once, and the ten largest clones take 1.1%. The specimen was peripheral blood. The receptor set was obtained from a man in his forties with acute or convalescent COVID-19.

The CDR3 loop is CASSQVRGQGNEKLFF. CDR3 bases: TGCGCCAGCAGCCAAGTAAGGGGACAGGGTAACGAAAAACTGTTTTTT. The genes are TRBV4-1 and TRBJ1-4, with 9 bases identical to TRBD1. In germline, CDR1 is MGHRA, CDR2 YSYEKL. The CDR3 is 16 amino acids. With V trimmed by 1 base and J by 8 bases, 8 bases remained unmatched.

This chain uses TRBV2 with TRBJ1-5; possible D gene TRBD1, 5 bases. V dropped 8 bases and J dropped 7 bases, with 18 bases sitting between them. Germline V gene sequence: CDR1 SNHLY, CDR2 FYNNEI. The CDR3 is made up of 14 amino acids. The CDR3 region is CASSQGKWGQPQHF. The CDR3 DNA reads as TGTGCCAGCTCCCAGGGAAAATGGGGACAGCCCCAGCATTTT.

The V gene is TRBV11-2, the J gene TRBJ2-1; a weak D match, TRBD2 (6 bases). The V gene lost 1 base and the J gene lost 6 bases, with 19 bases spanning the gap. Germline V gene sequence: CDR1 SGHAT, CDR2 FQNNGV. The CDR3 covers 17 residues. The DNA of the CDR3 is TGTGCCAGCAGCTTAGCCGGTAGGGGTCGGGGGAGCAATGAGCAGTTCTTC. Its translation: CASSLAGRGRGSNEQFF. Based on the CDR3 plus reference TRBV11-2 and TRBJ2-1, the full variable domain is EAGVAQSPRYKIIEKRQSVAFWCNPISGHATLYWYQQILGQGPKLLIQFQNNGVVDDSQLPKDRFSAERLKGVDSTLKIQPAKLEDSAVYLCASSLAGRGRGSNEQFFGPGTRLTVL.

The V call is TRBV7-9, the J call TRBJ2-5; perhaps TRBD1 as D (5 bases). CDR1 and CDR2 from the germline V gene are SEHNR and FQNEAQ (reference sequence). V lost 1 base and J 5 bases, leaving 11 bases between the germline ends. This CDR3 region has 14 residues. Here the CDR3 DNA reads TGTGCCAGCAGCTTAGACACAGGAATCGAGACCCAGTACTTC. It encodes CASSLDTGIETQYF.

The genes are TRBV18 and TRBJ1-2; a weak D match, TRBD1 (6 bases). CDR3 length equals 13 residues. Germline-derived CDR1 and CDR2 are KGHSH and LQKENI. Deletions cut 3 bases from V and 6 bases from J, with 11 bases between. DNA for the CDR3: TGTGCCAGCTCACCCCGGGACATTGATGGCTACACCTTC. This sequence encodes CASSPRDIDGYTF.

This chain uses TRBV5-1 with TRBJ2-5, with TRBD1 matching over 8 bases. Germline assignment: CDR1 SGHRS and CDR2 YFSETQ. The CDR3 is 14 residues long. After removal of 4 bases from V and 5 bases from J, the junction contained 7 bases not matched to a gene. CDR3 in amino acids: CASSLGQGHETQYF. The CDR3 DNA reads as TGCGCCAGCAGCCTAGGACAGGGCCATGAGACCCAGTACTTC.

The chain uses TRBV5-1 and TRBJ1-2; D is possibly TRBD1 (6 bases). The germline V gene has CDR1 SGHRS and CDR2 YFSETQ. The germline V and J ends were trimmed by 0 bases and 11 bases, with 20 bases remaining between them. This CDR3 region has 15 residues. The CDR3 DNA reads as TGCGCCAGCAGCTTGGTAGTAGGCAGGGGAGTAATATACACCTTC. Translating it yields CASSLVVGRGVIYTF.